Described below is a single T cell receptor (beta chain) sequence and its context. The germline CDR1 and CDR2 sequences are SGHRS and YFSETQ. Trimming took 2 bases from V and 5 from J; bases not matched to a gene: 5. The CDR3 is made up of 15 amino acids. This sample was taken from a study of T-cell reconstitution after alpha-beta-depleted transplantation in children. As it was prepared, the TCRbeta library received unique molecular identifiers. TCRdb re-derived calls from the PCR reads in MiXCR, one entry per CDR3 protein. The sample consists of 97,000 or so distinct CDR3 sequences, 5% to 6% of them appearing once.

The sequence derives from a female patient aged 2-9 years who had a stem cell transplant for Fanconi anemia, so the T cells may come from the graft donor. This material consisted of PBMCs, mostly from graft donor cells, taken 60 days after TCRalphabeta/CD19-depleted stem cell transplant. V gene TRBV5-1 combines with J gene TRBJ2-3; TRBD2 matches at 10 bases. The CDR3 region is CASSFSGGVGDTQYF. The CDR3, as DNA: TGCGCCAGCAGCTTCAGCGGGGGGGTGGGAGATACGCAGTATTTT. The entire variable domain, with the rest obtained from reference TRBV5-1 and TRBJ2-3, is as follows: KAGVTQTPRYLIKTRGQQVTLSCSPISGHRSVSWYQQTPGQGLQFLFEYFSETQRNKGNFPGRFSGRQFSNSRSEMNVSTLELGDSALYLCASSFSGGVGDTQYFGPGTRLTVL.